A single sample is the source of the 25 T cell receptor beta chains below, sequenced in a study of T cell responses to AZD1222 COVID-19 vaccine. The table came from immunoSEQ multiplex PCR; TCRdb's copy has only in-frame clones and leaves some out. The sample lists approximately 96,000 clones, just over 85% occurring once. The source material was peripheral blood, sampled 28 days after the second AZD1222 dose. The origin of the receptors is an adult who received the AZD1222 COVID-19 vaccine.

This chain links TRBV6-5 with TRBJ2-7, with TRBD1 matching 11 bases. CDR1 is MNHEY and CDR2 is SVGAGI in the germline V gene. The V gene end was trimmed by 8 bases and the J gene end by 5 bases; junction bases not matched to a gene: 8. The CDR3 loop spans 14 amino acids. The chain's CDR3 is CASRGVGQGDEQYF. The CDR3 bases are TGTGCCAGCCGCGGTGTGGGACAGGGGGACGAGCAGTACTTC.

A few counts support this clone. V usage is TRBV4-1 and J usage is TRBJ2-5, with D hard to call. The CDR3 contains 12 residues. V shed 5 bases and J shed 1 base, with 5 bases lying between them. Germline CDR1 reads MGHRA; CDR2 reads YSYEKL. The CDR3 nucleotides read TGCGCCAGCAGCGGCGTCCAAGAGACCCAGTACTTC. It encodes CASSGVQETQYF.

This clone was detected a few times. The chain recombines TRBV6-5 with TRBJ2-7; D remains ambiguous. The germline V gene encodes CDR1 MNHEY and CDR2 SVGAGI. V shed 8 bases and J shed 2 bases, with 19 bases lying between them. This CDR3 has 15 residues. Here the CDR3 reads CASRNGPENTYEQYF. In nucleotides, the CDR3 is TGTGCCAGCCGGAACGGGCCCGAGAATACCTACGAGCAGTACTTC.

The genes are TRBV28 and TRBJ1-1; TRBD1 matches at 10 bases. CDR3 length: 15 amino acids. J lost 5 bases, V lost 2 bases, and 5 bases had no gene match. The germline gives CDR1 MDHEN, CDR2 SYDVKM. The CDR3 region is CASSLLTGGLTEAFF. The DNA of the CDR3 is TGTGCCAGCAGTTTACTGACAGGGGGCTTAACTGAAGCTTTCTTT.

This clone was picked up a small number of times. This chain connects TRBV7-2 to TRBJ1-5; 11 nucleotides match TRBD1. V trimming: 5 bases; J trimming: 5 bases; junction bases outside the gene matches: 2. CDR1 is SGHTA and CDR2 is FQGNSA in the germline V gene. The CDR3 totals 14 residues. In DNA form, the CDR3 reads TGTGCCAGCAGCGGACAGGGGGCGCATCAGCCCCAGCATTTT. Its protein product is CASSGQGAHQPQHF.

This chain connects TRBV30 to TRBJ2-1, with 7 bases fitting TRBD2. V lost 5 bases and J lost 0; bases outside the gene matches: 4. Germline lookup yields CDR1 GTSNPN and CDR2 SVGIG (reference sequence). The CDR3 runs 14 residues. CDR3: CAWGRGSSYNEQFF. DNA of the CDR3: TGTGCCTGGGGGAGGGGAAGCTCCTACAATGAGCAGTTCTTC.

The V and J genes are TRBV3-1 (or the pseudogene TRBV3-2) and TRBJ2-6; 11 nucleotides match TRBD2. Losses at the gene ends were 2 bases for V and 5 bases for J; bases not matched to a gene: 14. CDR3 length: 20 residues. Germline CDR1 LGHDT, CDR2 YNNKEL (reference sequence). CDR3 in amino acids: CASSQTPASGGRSRANVLTF. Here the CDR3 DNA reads TGTGCCAGCAGCCAAACGCCAGCTAGCGGGGGGCGGTCTAGGGCCAACGTCCTGACTTTC.

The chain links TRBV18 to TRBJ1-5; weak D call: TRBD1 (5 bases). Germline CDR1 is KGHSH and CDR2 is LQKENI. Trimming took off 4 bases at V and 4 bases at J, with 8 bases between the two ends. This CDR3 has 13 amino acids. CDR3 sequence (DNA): TGTGCCAGCTCACAAGCAGGGAATCAGCCCCAGCATTTT. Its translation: CASSQAGNQPQHF. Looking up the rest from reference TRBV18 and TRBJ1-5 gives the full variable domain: NAGVMQNPRHLVRRRGQEARLRCSPMKGHSHVYWYRQLPEEGLKFMVYLQKENIIDESGMPKERFSAEFPKEGPSILRIQQVVRGDSAAYFCASSQAGNQPQHFGDGTRLSIL.

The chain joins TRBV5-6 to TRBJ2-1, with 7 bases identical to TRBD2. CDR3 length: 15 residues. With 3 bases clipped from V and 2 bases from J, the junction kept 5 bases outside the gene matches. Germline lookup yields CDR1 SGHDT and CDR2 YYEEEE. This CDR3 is CASSSPSGPYNEQFF. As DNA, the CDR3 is TGTGCCAGCAGCTCCCCTAGCGGCCCCTACAATGAGCAGTTCTTC.

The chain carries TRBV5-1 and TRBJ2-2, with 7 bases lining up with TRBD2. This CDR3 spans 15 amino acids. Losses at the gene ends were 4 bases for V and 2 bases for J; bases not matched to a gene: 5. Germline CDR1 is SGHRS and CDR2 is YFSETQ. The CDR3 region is CASSESGDNTGELFF. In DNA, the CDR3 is TGCGCCAGCAGCGAGAGCGGGGATAACACCGGGGAGCTGTTTTTT.

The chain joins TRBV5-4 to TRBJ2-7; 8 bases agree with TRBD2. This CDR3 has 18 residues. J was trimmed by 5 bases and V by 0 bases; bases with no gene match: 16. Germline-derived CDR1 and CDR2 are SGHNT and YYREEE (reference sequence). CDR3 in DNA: TGTGCCAGCAGCTTGGAGCGGGGGACTTGGATGAGCTTGCACGAGCAGTACTTC. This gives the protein CASSLERGTWMSLHEQYF.

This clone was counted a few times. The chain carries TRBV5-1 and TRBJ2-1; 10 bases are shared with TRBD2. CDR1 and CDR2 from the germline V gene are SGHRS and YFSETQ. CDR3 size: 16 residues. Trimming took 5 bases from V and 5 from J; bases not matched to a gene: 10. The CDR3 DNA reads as TGCGCCAGCAGACCCCAAACTACTAGCGGGAACAATGAGCAGTTCTTC. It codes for CASRPQTTSGNNEQFF.

The chain's CDR3 is CASSSGTASTDTQYF. CDR3 in DNA: TGTGCCAGCAGTTCCGGGACAGCAAGCACAGATACGCAGTATTTT. The rearrangement uses TRBV28 and TRBJ2-3; 7 positions agree with TRBD1. The CDR3 length is 15 residues. Germline lookup yields CDR1 MDHEN and CDR2 SYDVKM. The V and J ends lost 4 bases and 0 bases, in that order; junction bases with no gene match: 4.

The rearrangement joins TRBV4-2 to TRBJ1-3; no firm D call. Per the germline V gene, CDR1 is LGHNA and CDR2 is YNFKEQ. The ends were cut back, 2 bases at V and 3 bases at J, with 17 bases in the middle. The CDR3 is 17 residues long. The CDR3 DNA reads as TGTGCCAGCAGCCAATCCTCCTCGGGCTCCGGTGGAAACACCATATATTTT. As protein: CASSQSSSGSGGNTIYF.

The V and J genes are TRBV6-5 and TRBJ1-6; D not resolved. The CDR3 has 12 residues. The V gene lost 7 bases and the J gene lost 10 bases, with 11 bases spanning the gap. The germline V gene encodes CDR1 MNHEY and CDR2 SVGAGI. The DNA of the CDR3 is TGTGCCAGCAAAGTTGGTGCGTCACCCCTCCACTTT. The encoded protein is CASKVGASPLHF.

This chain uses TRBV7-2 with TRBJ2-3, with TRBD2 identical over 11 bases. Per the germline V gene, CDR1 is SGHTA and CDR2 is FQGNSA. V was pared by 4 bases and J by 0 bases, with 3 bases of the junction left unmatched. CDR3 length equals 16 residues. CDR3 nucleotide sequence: TGTGCCAGCAGCTCCAGACTAGCGGGGAGCACAGATACGCAGTATTTT. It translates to CASSSRLAGSTDTQYF.

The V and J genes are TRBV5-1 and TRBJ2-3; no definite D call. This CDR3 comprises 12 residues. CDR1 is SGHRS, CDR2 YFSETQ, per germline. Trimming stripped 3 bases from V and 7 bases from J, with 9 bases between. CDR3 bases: TGCGCCAGCAGCTCCGACCTTAATACGCAGTATTTT. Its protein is CASSSDLNTQYF.

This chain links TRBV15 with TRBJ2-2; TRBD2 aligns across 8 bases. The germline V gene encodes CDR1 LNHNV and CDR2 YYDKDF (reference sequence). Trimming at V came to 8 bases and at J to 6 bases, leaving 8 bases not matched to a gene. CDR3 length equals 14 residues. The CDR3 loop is CATGFGRVAGELFF. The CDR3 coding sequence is TGTGCCACCGGGTTCGGGAGGGTGGCCGGGGAGCTGTTTTTT.

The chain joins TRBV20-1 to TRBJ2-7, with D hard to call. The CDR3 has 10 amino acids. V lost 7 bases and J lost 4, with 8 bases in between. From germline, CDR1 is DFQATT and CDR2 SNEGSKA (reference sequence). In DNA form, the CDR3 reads TGCAGTGTCGGGCCTTACGAGCAGTACTTC. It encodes CSVGPYEQYF.

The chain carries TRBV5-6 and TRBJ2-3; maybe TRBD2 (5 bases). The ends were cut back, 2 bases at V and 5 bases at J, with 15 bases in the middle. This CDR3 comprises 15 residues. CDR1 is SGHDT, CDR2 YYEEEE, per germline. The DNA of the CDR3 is TGTGCCAGCAGCTTCAGCGATCCTCGGGGAGATACGCAGTATTTT. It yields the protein CASSFSDPRGDTQYF.

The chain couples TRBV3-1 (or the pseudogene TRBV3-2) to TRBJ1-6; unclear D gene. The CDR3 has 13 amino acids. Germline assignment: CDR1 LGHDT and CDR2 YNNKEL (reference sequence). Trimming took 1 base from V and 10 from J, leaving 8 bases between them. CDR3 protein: CASSQALGSPLHF. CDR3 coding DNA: TGTGCCAGCAGCCAAGCTTTAGGGTCACCCCTCCACTTT.

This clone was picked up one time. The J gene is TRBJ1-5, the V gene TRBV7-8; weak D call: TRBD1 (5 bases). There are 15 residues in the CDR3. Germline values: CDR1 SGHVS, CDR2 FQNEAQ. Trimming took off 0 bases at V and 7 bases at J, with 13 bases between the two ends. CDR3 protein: CASSLAGPGGQPQHF. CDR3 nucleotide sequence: TGTGCCAGCAGCTTAGCGGGGCCAGGAGGACAGCCCCAGCATTTT.

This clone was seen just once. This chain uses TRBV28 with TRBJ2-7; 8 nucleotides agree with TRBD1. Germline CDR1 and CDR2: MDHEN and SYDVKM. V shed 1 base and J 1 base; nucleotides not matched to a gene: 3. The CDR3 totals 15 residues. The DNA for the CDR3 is TGTGCCAGCAGTTTATCCGGACAGGGTTCCTACGAGCAGTACTTC. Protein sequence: CASSLSGQGSYEQYF.

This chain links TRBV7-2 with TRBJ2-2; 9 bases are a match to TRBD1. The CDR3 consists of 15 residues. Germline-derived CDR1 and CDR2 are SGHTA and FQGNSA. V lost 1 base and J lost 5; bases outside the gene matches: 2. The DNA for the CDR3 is TGTGCCAGCAGCTTAGACAGGGGGCGAACCGGGGAGCTGTTTTTT. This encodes CASSLDRGRTGELFF.

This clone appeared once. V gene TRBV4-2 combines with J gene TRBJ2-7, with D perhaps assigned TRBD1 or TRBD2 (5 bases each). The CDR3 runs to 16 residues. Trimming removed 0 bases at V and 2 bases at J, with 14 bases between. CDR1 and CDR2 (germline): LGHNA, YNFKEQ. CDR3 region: CASSQDRRGVAYEQYF. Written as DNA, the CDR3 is TGTGCCAGCAGCCAAGACCGCAGAGGGGTGGCCTACGAGCAGTACTTC.